This T cell receptor (beta chain) originates from a study of radiation and T cells in renal cell carcinoma. Study-wide results and caveats: No pretreatment tumor biopsies were available for baseline clonotypes. In blood, top tumor clones expanded by 2 weeks, shrinking by 4.

Worth noting for this clone: The antigen remains unidentified.

Time point denoted: blood 2 weeks post-SBRT. Treatment defined: 15 Gy SBRT to primary tumor, nephrectomy 4 weeks later. Serial blood draws occurred at baseline and 2 and 4 weeks post-SBRT. This renal cell carcinoma was of the clear cell type. Only in-frame clones appear in the TCRdb table, and some are missing; sequencing was by immunoSEQ multiplex PCR. Of tens of thousands of clones detected, around 81% appear once; the ten largest clones hold 6.8%. The CDR3 runs 11 residues. Germline lookup yields CDR1 SGHVS and CDR2 FNYEAQ. V lost 10 bases and J lost 2, with 8 bases in between. The sequences come from blood, collected from a patient whose treatment included radiotherapy and nephrectomy. This receptor was obtained from a man between 60 and 70 years old with renal cell carcinoma. The chain is built from TRBV7-6 and TRBJ2-5; D is uncertain. The CDR3: CATQTQETQYF. Here the CDR3 DNA reads TGTGCCACCCAAACTCAAGAGACCCAGTACTTC. Full variable domain (missing parts from reference TRBV7-6 and TRBJ2-5): GAGVSQSPRYKVTKRGQDVALRCDPISGHVSLYWYRQALGQGPEFLTYFNYEAQQDKSGLPNDRFSAERPEGSISTLTIQRTEQRDSAMYRCATQTQETQYFGPGTRLLVL.